A single sample gave rise to the 19 T cell receptor beta chains below, sequenced in a study of cytomegalovirus exposure and HLA in healthy donors. Primers: 60 Vbeta forward and 13 Jbeta reverse. The table came from immunoSEQ multiplex PCR; TCRdb's copy has only in-frame clones and leaves some out. Of about 52,000 clones in the sample, approximately 77% were seen once. Sequencing was carried out using PBMCs. These receptors all stem from a woman in her forties or fifties in good health and CMV-seronegative.

This sequence joins TRBV5-1 and TRBJ2-7; 8 nucleotides line up with TRBD2. The CDR3 has 14 residues. Germline lookup yields CDR1 SGHRS and CDR2 YFSETQ. V gave up 4 bases and J gave up 2 bases; unmatched junction bases: 5. In nucleotides, the CDR3 is TGCGCCAGCAGCGACGGGGGGGAGCCCTACGAGCAGTACTTC. Its protein product is CASSDGGEPYEQYF.

Of note for this clone: This sequence is one base from a far larger clone and is likely a read error. The same CDR3 arises from other DNA sequences in this sample as well. The gene calls are TRBV5-1 and TRBJ2-7; 7 nucleotides align to TRBD2. This CDR3 has 14 residues. V dropped 4 bases and J dropped 2; count of bases not matched to a gene: 6. From germline, CDR1 is SGHRS and CDR2 YFSETQ. The CDR3 nucleotides are TGCGCCAGCAGCACGAGCGGGACCGCCTACGAGCAGTACGTC. Protein: CASSTSGTAYEQYV.

This clone was seen a handful of times. The chain joins TRBV30 to TRBJ1-5; the D is unclear. CDR1 and CDR2 from the germline V gene are GTSNPN and SVGIG (reference sequence). The CDR3 sequence is 13 residues long. The ends were cut back, 2 bases at V and 5 bases at J, with 10 bases in the middle. DNA for the CDR3: TGTGCCTGGAGTCGAGGGTCCGATCAGCCCCAGCATTTT. Translating it yields CAWSRGSDQPQHF.

The genes are TRBV6-1 and TRBJ2-7; 9 nucleotides agree with TRBD2. This CDR3 is 14 amino acids long. Germline V gene lookup returns CDR1 MNHNS and CDR2 SASEGT. Germline trimming cut 1 base from V and 5 bases from J; bases unmatched to any gene: 3. The CDR3 bases are TGTGCCAGCAGTGAAGGCGGGGGGGCCGACGAGCAGTACTTC. Translation: CASSEGGGADEQYF.

The chain combines TRBV27 with TRBJ2-7; 16 bases align to TRBD2. Germline V gene data show CDR1 as MNHEY and CDR2 as SMNVEV (reference sequence). V was pared by 11 bases and J by 5 bases, with 12 bases of the junction left unmatched. This CDR3 spans 16 amino acids. CDR3 DNA sequence: TGTGCCTACAGGGGGACTAGCGGGGGGGCTCTGAACGAGCAGTACTTC. This gives the protein CAYRGTSGGALNEQYF.

This chain connects TRBV4-3 to TRBJ1-1; D is unresolved. Trimming removed 1 base from V and 1 base from J, with 13 bases in between. CDR1 is LGHNA and CDR2 is YSLEER in the germline V gene. This CDR3 is 16 amino acids long. The CDR3 DNA follows: TGCGCCAGCAGCCAAGCGGGGTCCCCAGGGAACACTGAAGCTTTCTTT. Residues: CASSQAGSPGNTEAFF.

This chain links TRBV19 with TRBJ2-7, with 7 nucleotides matching TRBD1. This CDR3 contains 13 residues. V shed 10 bases and J 4 bases; nucleotides not matched to a gene: 10. Germline values: CDR1 LNHDA, CDR2 SQIVND (reference sequence). Written as DNA, the CDR3 is TGTGCCACTTCCCCGGGACAGACATACGAGCAGTACTTC. This codes for CATSPGQTYEQYF.

The J gene is TRBJ1-5, the V gene TRBV19; D ambiguous. The CDR3 length is 12 residues. Germline V gene lookup returns CDR1 LNHDA and CDR2 SQIVND (reference sequence). V was trimmed by 3 bases and J by 5 bases, leaving 5 bases between them. The CDR3 spells CASSIDYQPQHF. Written as DNA, the CDR3 is TGTGCCAGTAGTATCGACTATCAGCCCCAGCATTTT.

The chain carries TRBV5-4 and TRBJ1-5; no definite D call. Germline lookup yields CDR1 SGHNT and CDR2 YYREEE (reference sequence). The CDR3 covers 12 residues. V was shortened by 0 bases and J by 9 bases, with 7 bases between the two germline ends. CDR3 DNA sequence: TGTGCCAGCAGCTTGGGGGCGGGGCCCCAGCATTTT. Protein sequence: CASSLGAGPQHF.

CDR3 amino acids: CASSEVSADRGYEQYF. CDR3 DNA sequence: TGTGCCAGCAGTGAAGTTTCTGCGGACAGGGGCTACGAGCAGTACTTC. The genes are TRBV6-1 and TRBJ2-7; 9 bases map to TRBD1. Germline CDR1 is MNHNS and CDR2 is SASEGT. The CDR3 runs 16 residues. Trimming cost V 1 base and J 3 bases; bases outside gene matches: 7.

This chain connects TRBV4-3 to TRBJ2-2; the D gene is possibly TRBD1 (5 bases). CDR1 is LGHNA and CDR2 is YSLEER in the germline V gene. Deletions cut 0 bases from V and 4 bases from J, with 6 bases between. The CDR3 runs to 14 residues. The DNA of the CDR3 is TGCGCCAGCAGCCAAGAGACAGTCACCGGGGAGCTGTTTTTT. Protein: CASSQETVTGELFF.

The gene calls are TRBV6-1 and TRBJ1-6; tentative D call: TRBD1 (5 bases). CDR1 MNHNS and CDR2 SASEGT come from the germline V gene. The CDR3 contains 13 residues. V was trimmed by 6 bases and J by 12 bases, leaving 15 bases between them. The DNA of the CDR3 is TGTGCCAGCAGCAGGGCCGTAGTTTTACCCCTCCACTTT. This encodes CASSRAVVLPLHF.

The rearrangement links TRBV28 to TRBJ2-1; TRBD2 matches at 9 bases. Germline V gene sequence: CDR1 MDHEN, CDR2 SYDVKM. The length of the CDR3 is 16 residues. Germline trimming cut 5 bases from V and 3 bases from J; bases unmatched to any gene: 8. For the CDR3, the DNA is TGTGCCAGCAGTCACCTAGCGGGATGGGGCTACAATGAGCAGTTCTTC. Translation: CASSHLAGWGYNEQFF.

Only a few counts were recorded for this clone. The J gene is TRBJ2-3, the V gene TRBV18; 8 positions agree with TRBD1. The CDR3 extends over 13 amino acids. V dropped 7 bases and J dropped 3; count of bases not matched to a gene: 3. Germline CDR1 is KGHSH and CDR2 is LQKENI. The CDR3: CASYRTGTDTQYF. The CDR3 nucleotides read TGTGCCAGCTATCGGACAGGGACAGATACGCAGTATTTT.

This chain uses TRBV6-1 with TRBJ1-5, with TRBD1 matching over 7 bases. V lost 4 bases and J lost 1; bases outside the gene matches: 7. This CDR3 is 16 amino acids long. From germline, CDR1 is MNHNS and CDR2 SASEGT. The CDR3 spells CASSGAAGGSNQPQHF. The CDR3 region has the DNA TGTGCCAGCAGTGGAGCGGCAGGGGGGAGCAATCAGCCCCAGCATTTT.

The chain couples TRBV7-6 to TRBJ2-3; the match to TRBD2 covers 13 bases. Germline assignment: CDR1 SGHVS and CDR2 FNYEAQ. Trimming took 3 bases from V and 4 from J; bases not matched to a gene: 1. CDR3 length equals 15 residues. The CDR3 loop is CASSLGLAGPDTQYF. CDR3 DNA sequence: TGTGCCAGCAGCTTGGGACTAGCGGGACCAGATACGCAGTATTTT.

The rearrangement links TRBV5-8 to TRBJ2-3; D might be TRBD2 (6 bases). V was trimmed by 0 bases and J by 5 bases, leaving 13 bases between them. Germline V gene sequence: CDR1 SGHTS, CDR2 YDEGEE. This CDR3 region has 15 residues. CDR3 amino acids: CASSLGWEVGDTQYF. CDR3 nucleotide sequence: TGTGCCAGCAGCTTGGGGTGGGAGGTCGGAGATACGCAGTATTTT.

This clone is a singleton in its sample. The genes are TRBV10-1 and TRBJ2-5; TRBD2 might be the D (6 bases). V shed 0 bases and J shed 1 base, with 12 bases lying between them. Per the germline V gene, CDR1 is WNHNN and CDR2 is SYGVQD (reference sequence). The CDR3 is 16 residues long. The CDR3 protein is CASSESTAGSQETQYF. The CDR3 DNA sequence: TGCGCCAGCAGTGAGTCAACAGCGGGCAGCCAAGAGACCCAGTACTTC.

This clone was recorded once. This chain connects TRBV27 to TRBJ1-1, with a tentative D call TRBD1 (5 bases). The V gene's germline CDR1 is MNHEY and CDR2 SMNVEV (reference sequence). Trimming removed 10 bases from V and 4 bases from J, with 22 bases in between. CDR3 size: 15 residues. CDR3 sequence reads: CATYYWGESVTEAFF. The CDR3 DNA is TGTGCCACCTATTATTGGGGGGAGAGTGTCACTGAAGCTTTCTTT.